Listed below are T cell receptor beta chains from one sample, sequenced in a study of STAT3 mutations in large granular lymphocyte leukemia. Assay: immunoSEQ multiplex PCR; the TCRdb copy retains only in-frame clones and omits some. The sample lists 20,000 to 30,000 clones, 94% occurring once. Material: peripheral blood mononuclear cells. These TCRs come from a man between 35 and 55 years old with T-cell large granular lymphocyte leukemia. Some clones in this sample may be carry-over from other donors' samples. Each CDR3 is given with its conserved first and last residue. A D gene is named only where the DNA matches it firmly. Clone size is shown for a subset of rows, as once, few, many or a class of expanded clone.

abundance	d_gene	v_gene	j_gene	CDR3aa	CDR3nt
NA	NA	TRBV10-3	TRBJ1-2	CAISESTENDGYTF	TGTGCCATCAGTGAGTCAACGGAGAACGATGGCTACACCTTC
NA	NA	TRBV19	TRBJ1-6	CASNPGRYNSPLHF	TGTGCCAGTAACCCGGGACGGTATAATTCACCCCTCCACTTT
NA	NA	TRBV7-9	TRBJ2-4	CASSFPGPDIQYF	TGTGCCAGCAGCTTTCCGGGTCCAGACATTCAGTACTTC
NA	TRBD2	TRBV18	TRBJ2-1	CASSPPGGGAVIEQFF	TGTGCCAGCTCACCACCTGGCGGGGGGGCCGTAATTGAGCAGTTCTTC
NA	NA	TRBV30	TRBJ1-5	CAWSVSGAQPQHF	TGTGCCTGGAGTGTGTCAGGCGCCCAGCCCCAGCATTTT
NA	NA	TRBV18	TRBJ1-2	CASSPNEVPYGYTF	TGTGCCAGCTCACCAAACGAAGTGCCCTATGGCTACACCTTC
NA	NA	TRBV4-3	TRBJ1-2	CASSQERRYGYTF	TGCGCCAGCAGCCAAGAGCGGCGGTATGGCTACACCTTC
NA	NA	TRBV19	TRBJ1-5	CASSRWRSDSNQPQHF	TGTGCCAGTAGTCGGTGGCGCTCTGATAGCAATCAGCCCCAGCATTTT
NA	NA	TRBV28	TRBJ2-1	CASSSPGLFEVYNEQFF	TGTGCCAGCAGTTCACCGGGACTCTTTGAGGTATACAATGAGCAGTTCTTC
NA	TRBD2	TRBV5-4	TRBJ2-1	CASSLALAGVSSYNEQFF	TGTGCCAGCAGCTTGGCACTAGCGGGGGTAAGCTCCTACAATGAGCAGTTCTTC
NA	NA	TRBV7-2	TRBJ2-7	CASSPWQGYEQYF	TGTGCCAGCAGCCCGTGGCAGGGCTACGAGCAGTACTTC
NA	NA	TRBV9	TRBJ1-5	CASSGGEPNQPQHF	TGTGCCAGCAGCGGTGGGGAACCCAATCAGCCCCAGCATTTT
NA	NA	TRBV5-1	TRBJ2-5	CASSLVGEETQYF	TGCGCCAGCAGCTTGGTGGGGGAAGAGACCCAGTACTTC
NA	NA	TRBV7-9	TRBJ2-1	CASSPTVGEQFF	TGTGCCAGCAGCCCCACTGTGGGTGAGCAGTTCTTC
NA	NA	TRBV28	TRBJ1-2	CASSSQGRDGYTF	TGTGCCAGCAGTTCTCAGGGGAGGGATGGCTACACCTTC
NA	NA	TRBV4-1	TRBJ2-7	CASSQDWEAISSYEQYF	TGCGCCAGCAGCCAAGATTGGGAGGCCATAAGCTCCTACGAGCAGTACTTC
NA	NA	TRBV4-2	TRBJ2-2	CASSQDPNTGELFF	TGTGCCAGCAGCCAAGATCCGAACACCGGGGAGCTGTTTTTT
NA	NA	TRBV11-2	TRBJ2-2	CASNVRGAHTGELFF	TGTGCCAGCAACGTACGGGGGGCCCACACCGGGGAGCTGTTTTTT
NA	TRBD1	TRBV27	TRBJ1-6	CASRRGVSYNSPLHF	TGTGCCAGCCGCAGGGGGGTGTCCTATAATTCACCCCTCCACTTT
NA	NA	TRBV19	TRBJ2-3	CASSILGGASNTQYF	TGTGCCAGTAGTATCTTGGGGGGGGCCAGTAATACGCAGTATTTT
NA	NA	TRBV6-1	TRBJ2-3	CASRMGGRTDTQYF	TGTGCCAGCCGGATGGGGGGAAGGACAGATACGCAGTATTTT
NA	NA	TRBV6-6	TRBJ1-5	CASSSLGRLWNQPQHF	TGTGCCAGCAGTTCACTAGGGAGGCTTTGGAATCAGCCCCAGCATTTT
NA	TRBD2	TRBV29-1	TRBJ2-3	CSVELAGMGDTQYF	TGCAGCGTTGAACTAGCGGGGATGGGAGATACGCAGTATTTT
NA	TRBD1	TRBV7-2	TRBJ1-1	CASSSGQGGYTEAFF	TGTGCCAGCAGCTCGGGACAGGGAGGATACACTGAAGCTTTCTTT
NA	TRBD1	TRBV5-4	TRBJ1-4	CASSNGLGQGGEKLFF	TGTGCCAGCAGCAATGGCTTGGGACAGGGAGGAGAAAAACTGTTTTTT
once	NA	TRBV5-4	TRBJ2-2	CASSLLAGRNTGELFF	TGTGCCAGCAGCTTACTAGCCGGGAGGAACACCGGGGAGCTGTTTTTT
few	NA	TRBV13	TRBJ1-3	CASTQGGTGGNTIYF	TGTGCCAGCACCCAGGGAGGCACGGGTGGAAACACCATATATTTT
NA	NA	TRBV7-9	TRBJ1-6	CASSSPAFAGAPLHF	TGTGCCAGCAGCTCCCCGGCCTTTGCGGGCGCACCCCTCCACTTT
NA	NA	TRBV9	TRBJ2-3	CASSVFSGLPPDTQYF	TGTGCCAGCAGCGTATTCTCGGGACTTCCCCCAGATACGCAGTATTTT
NA	NA	TRBV30	TRBJ1-3	CAWSTGSGNTIYF	TGTGCCTGGAGCACAGGGAGTGGAAACACCATATATTTT
once	TRBD1	TRBV4-3	TRBJ2-7	CASSQSIATGPYEQYF	TGCGCCAGCAGCCAATCAATTGCGACAGGGCCCTACGAGCAGTACTTC
NA	NA	TRBV6-1	TRBJ1-1	CASSELGGPNTEAFF	TGTGCCAGCAGTGAACTCGGTGGACCGAACACTGAAGCTTTCTTT
NA	NA	TRBV11-3	TRBJ2-7	CASSPGDGPYEQYF	TGTGCCAGCAGCCCCGGGGACGGGCCCTACGAGCAGTACTTC
NA	NA	TRBV5-6	TRBJ1-1	CASSFRRLNTEAFF	TGTGCCAGCAGCTTTCGCAGATTGAACACTGAAGCTTTCTTT
NA	TRBD2	TRBV9	TRBJ2-7	CASSVGGSGGADEQYF	TGTGCCAGCAGCGTAGGAGGGAGCGGGGGGGCCGACGAGCAGTACTTC
NA	TRBD1	TRBV9	TRBJ1-2	CASSAAQGPGSYGYTF	TGTGCCAGCAGCGCTGCACAGGGGCCGGGTAGCTATGGCTACACCTTC
NA	TRBD1	TRBV5-4	TRBJ2-5	CASRSGGQGGETQYF	TGTGCCAGCAGATCCGGCGGACAGGGTGGAGAGACCCAGTACTTC
NA	TRBD2	TRBV4-3	TRBJ2-1	CASSLSTPAGGPYNEQFF	TGCGCCAGCAGCCTAAGTACCCCCGCGGGGGGGCCATACAATGAGCAGTTCTTC
NA	TRBD1	TRBV29-1	TRBJ1-1	CSAITGGTAFF	TGCAGCGCCATAACAGGGGGAACAGCTTTCTTT
NA	NA	TRBV5-6	TRBJ1-5	CASSPGFTEPQHF	TGTGCCAGCAGCCCCGGATTCACGGAGCCCCAGCATTTT
NA	NA	TRBV10-3	TRBJ2-2	CAIRGGFGLRDGELFF	TGTGCCATCAGGGGGGGTTTCGGACTCCGTGACGGGGAGCTGTTTTTT
NA	NA	TRBV5-1	TRBJ1-2	CASSFVQGIGGYTF	TGCGCCAGCAGCTTCGTTCAGGGTATCGGTGGCTACACCTTC
NA	NA	TRBV9	TRBJ2-5	CASSVGVGGAETQYF	TGTGCCAGCAGCGTAGGAGTGGGGGGCGCGGAGACCCAGTACTTC
once	TRBD1	TRBV27	TRBJ1-5	CASSSGGAGNQPQHF	TGTGCCAGCAGTTCAGGGGGCGCGGGCAATCAGCCCCAGCATTTT
NA	NA	TRBV18	TRBJ2-1	CASSMDSTGTGEQFF	TGTGCCAGCTCAATGGACAGTACGGGGACTGGGGAGCAGTTCTTC
NA	NA	TRBV19	TRBJ1-5	CASSIEGGRGYSNQPQHF	TGTGCCAGTAGTATAGAGGGGGGCAGGGGATATAGCAATCAGCCCCAGCATTTT